Following are 19 T cell receptor beta chains from one sample sequenced in a study of blood T cell repertoires in COVID-19 (dated by TCRdb to 2020 to 2022). The library came from the immunoSEQ multiplex PCR assay. The immuneACCESS repertoire file appears here via TCRdb, limited to in-frame rearrangements. These files lack a portion of the clones; in checked studies, under half of the deficit traces to unresolved V genes, and the cause of the others is not known. The sample table lists approximately 200,000 clones, about three quarters of them with a count of one. Approximately 12% of the sample is held by the ten biggest clonotypes. The sequencing input was peripheral blood. The receptors were gathered from a woman of 80 years or more with COVID-19, enrolled during active disease.

The count of this clone is one. The V gene is TRBV9, the J gene TRBJ1-1, with D perhaps matching TRBD1 (5 bases). Between the trimmed V and J ends, which lost 0 bases and 2 bases, there was a span of 11 bases. Germline CDR1 is SGDLS and CDR2 is YYNGEE. This CDR3 comprises 15 residues. CDR3: CASSVGGGANTEAFF. The CDR3 bases are TGTGCCAGCAGCGTAGGTGGAGGGGCCAACACTGAAGCTTTCTTT.

The J gene is TRBJ2-2, the V gene TRBV6-5; D may be TRBD2 (6 bases). The CDR3 is 13 amino acids. CDR1 MNHEY and CDR2 SVGAGI come from the germline V gene. The V gene lost 0 bases and the J gene lost 7 bases, with 6 bases spanning the gap. The CDR3 sequence is CASSYSGGGELFF. The CDR3 region has the DNA TGTGCCAGCAGTTACTCGGGAGGCGGGGAGCTGTTTTTT.

The CDR3 loop reads CASSLRTGANSPLHF. Written as DNA, the CDR3 is TGCGCCAGCAGCCTCAGGACAGGGGCTAATTCACCCCTCCACTTT. J is TRBJ1-6 and V is TRBV4-3; 9 bases are shared with TRBD1. CDR3 size: 15 residues. The V gene's germline CDR1 is LGHNA and CDR2 YSLEER. V gave up 4 bases and J gave up 6 bases; unmatched junction bases: 4.

In this sample, this clone turned up a few times. The V gene is TRBV27, the J gene TRBJ2-2; D is ambiguous. Germline V lookup: CDR1 MNHEY, CDR2 SMNVEV (reference sequence). The length of the CDR3 is 14 residues. Trimming removed 10 bases at V and 7 bases at J, with 19 bases between. CDR3 protein: CATRRPGSFGELFF. The CDR3, as DNA: TGTGCCACACGAAGACCCGGGTCCTTCGGGGAGCTGTTTTTT.

This clone was found a few times. The chain carries TRBV7-9 and TRBJ2-1, with D possibly being TRBD1 (5 bases). Germline loops: CDR1 SEHNR, CDR2 FQNEAQ (reference sequence). The germline V and J ends were trimmed by 2 bases and 12 bases, with 11 bases remaining between them. There are 12 residues in the CDR3. Written as DNA, the CDR3 is TGTGCCAGCAGCTTAATTGGGCAGGGGCAGTTCTTC. Its protein product is CASSLIGQGQFF.

This clone was counted many times. The chain employs TRBV12-3 or TRBV12-4 and TRBJ2-1; no clear D gene. CDR3 length: 13 residues. The ends were cut back, 11 bases at V and 6 bases at J, with 17 bases in the middle. The CDR3 region is CAVAVTVSNEQFF. CDR3 DNA: TGTGCCGTAGCCGTGACGGTAAGCAATGAGCAGTTCTTC.

The gene calls are TRBV10-3 and TRBJ2-2, with 7 nucleotides matching TRBD1. In germline, CDR1 is ENHRY, CDR2 SYGVKD. CDR3 length: 15 residues. The V and J ends lost 5 bases and 5 bases, in that order; junction bases with no gene match: 8. The chain's CDR3 is CAISPGTEKTGELFF. Written as DNA, the CDR3 is TGTGCCATCAGTCCCGGGACAGAGAAAACCGGGGAGCTGTTTTTT.

The J gene is TRBJ2-5, the V gene TRBV5-1, with 10 bases lining up with TRBD2. Germline V gene sequence: CDR1 SGHRS, CDR2 YFSETQ. The junction had 12 bases not matched to a gene; V was cut back by 0 bases and J by 4 bases. This CDR3 spans 18 amino acids. This CDR3 reads CASSLGTSGGAVRETQYF. The CDR3 coding sequence is TGCGCCAGCAGCTTGGGGACAAGCGGGGGGGCCGTGAGAGAGACCCAGTACTTC.

The V call is TRBV6-2 or TRBV6-3, the J call TRBJ2-7, with 8 positions matching TRBD2. From germline, CDR1 is MNHEY and CDR2 SVGEGT. Trimming took 6 bases from V and 7 from J; bases not matched to a gene: 14. The CDR3 is 15 residues long. The CDR3 DNA sequence: TGTGCCAGCAGCCCAACCCGGGGGGGCCGCGGGGAGCAGTACTTC. This encodes CASSPTRGGRGEQYF.

This rearrangement joins TRBV13 to TRBJ2-7; TRBD2 matches at 7 bases. The J segment lost 7 bases and the V segment lost 0 bases, leaving 15 bases of the junction unmatched. Germline CDR1 and CDR2: PRHDT and FYEKMQ (reference sequence). The CDR3 sequence is 17 residues long. CDR3 region: CASSLGHKGLPPGEQYF. For the CDR3, the DNA is TGTGCCAGCAGCTTAGGTCATAAGGGACTACCACCTGGGGAGCAGTACTTC.

J is TRBJ2-1 and V is TRBV5-1; 7 nucleotides align to TRBD1. The germline V gene has CDR1 SGHRS and CDR2 YFSETQ. V shed 6 bases and J 4 bases; nucleotides not matched to a gene: 13. This CDR3 comprises 16 residues. DNA of the CDR3: TGCGCCAGCATCTCTCGGCCCGGGACAGAGTACAATGAGCAGTTCTTC. The encoded protein is CASISRPGTEYNEQFF.

This chain joins TRBV2 and TRBJ1-5, with 9 bases matching TRBD1. The V gene's germline CDR1 is SNHLY and CDR2 FYNNEI. The CDR3 has 14 amino acids. Trimming at V came to 8 bases and at J to 2 bases, leaving 4 bases not matched to a gene. The CDR3 DNA reads as TGTGCCAGCCAGGACAGGGGTGGCAATCAGCCCCAGCATTTT. Its protein product is CASQDRGGNQPQHF. Full variable domain (remainder filled in from reference TRBV2 and TRBJ1-5): EPEVTQTPSHQVTQMGQEVILRCVPISNHLYFYWYRQILGQKVEFLVSFYNNEISEKSEIFDDQFSVERPDGSNFTLKIRSTKLEDSAMYFCASQDRGGNQPQHFGDGTRLSIL.

The chain is built from TRBV10-2 and TRBJ2-3, with D possibly being TRBD2 (6 bases). The CDR3 is 14 amino acids. CDR1 is WSHSY, CDR2 SAAADI, per germline. With 6 bases removed from V and 2 bases from J, the gap between germline ends came to 12 bases. The CDR3 reads CASSLAVFTDTQYF. CDR3 nucleotide sequence: TGCGCCAGCAGCTTAGCGGTTTTCACAGATACGCAGTATTTT.

This chain joins TRBV5-6 and TRBJ1-3; D not resolved. V lost 4 bases to trimming and J lost 0 bases, with 8 bases between them. The germline V gene has CDR1 SGHDT and CDR2 YYEEEE. This CDR3 region has 14 residues. The DNA of the CDR3 is TGTGCCAGCAGCCAGAGGAGCTCTGGAAACACCATATATTTT. It is translated as CASSQRSSGNTIYF.

The J gene is TRBJ2-5, the V gene TRBV7-2, with 8 positions matching TRBD1. The CDR3 consists of 13 residues. Germline CDR1 reads SGHTA; CDR2 reads FQGNSA. The junction had 1 base not matched to a gene; V was cut back by 5 bases and J by 2 bases. CDR3 loop: CASSGDRQETQYF. In nucleotides, the CDR3 is TGTGCCAGCAGCGGGGACAGGCAAGAGACCCAGTACTTC.

The chain joins TRBV5-4 to TRBJ2-2; the D gene is possibly TRBD1 (5 bases). This CDR3 comprises 15 residues. Trimming shortened V by 0 bases and J by 4 bases, and 10 bases separated the two germline ends. CDR1 and CDR2 from the germline V gene are SGHNT and YYREEE (reference sequence). CDR3 amino acids: CASSLAGHSTGELFF. CDR3 DNA sequence: TGTGCCAGCAGCTTGGCAGGGCATTCCACCGGGGAGCTGTTTTTT.

V usage is TRBV6-1 and J usage is TRBJ1-2; 10 bases map to TRBD1. CDR3 length equals 14 residues. Germline lookup yields CDR1 MNHNS and CDR2 SASEGT. V gave up 2 bases and J gave up 6 bases; unmatched junction bases: 3. The CDR3 here is CASSEMDRGNGYTF. For the CDR3, the DNA is TGTGCCAGCAGTGAAATGGACAGGGGGAATGGCTACACCTTC.

V gene TRBV7-6 combines with J gene TRBJ2-2; no clear D. The CDR3 contains 14 residues. Trimming took 3 bases from V and 3 from J, leaving 8 bases between them. The V gene's germline CDR1 is SGHVS and CDR2 FNYEAQ. CDR3 amino acids: CASSFRSYTGELFF. The CDR3 DNA is TGTGCCAGCAGCTTTCGGTCCTACACCGGGGAGCTGTTTTTT.

This clone is a singleton in its sample. The chain carries TRBV5-4 and TRBJ2-1; 10 bases agree with TRBD1. The CDR3 spans 16 residues. V was clipped by 4 bases and J by 9 bases; unmatched bases: 13. Germline V gives CDR1 SGHNT, CDR2 YYREEE (reference sequence). The CDR3 DNA is TGTGCCAGCAGCCTCGACAATCGACAGGGGGCAGGTGAGCAGTTCTTC. Translated, it gives CASSLDNRQGAGEQFF.